The present TCR beta chain was sequenced within a study of PD-1 blockade in classical Hodgkin lymphoma (dated by TCRdb to 2020 to 2022). Regarding the research as a whole: Nivolumab dosing was 3 mg/kg intravenously every 2 weeks, continuing until either disease progression or unacceptable toxicity. The study used TCR beta sequencing and CyTOF to define a peripheral blood immune signature of response to PD-1 blockade in classical Hodgkin lymphoma.

The time point label on this specimen signifies: cycle 2 day 1 (C2D1) of nivolumab. Every trial patient had relapsed after autologous stem cell transplantation, and cohorts A, B and C differed in prior brentuximab vedotin exposure. The trial cohort was composed of 56 patients with relapsed/refractory classical Hodgkin lymphoma, for whom complete response, partial response or progressive disease was recorded as best overall response. Trial patients were treated with single-agent nivolumab in the multi-cohort phase II CheckMate 205 trial. Best overall response was determined by an independent review committee according to the 2007 International Working Group response criteria. PBMCs from the trial were collected at three points: immediately before nivolumab initiation (C1D1), and during therapy at cycle 2 day 1 and cycle 4 day 1. Peripheral blood was collected in 8 mL Vacutainer Cell Preparation Tubes, from which PBMCs were isolated by centrifugation and then cryopreserved.

As concerns this clone: The antigen it recognizes is unknown. Within one base of it there is no much larger clone, and no base qualities were kept.

The Qiagen DNeasy kit was used to extract genomic DNA from unsorted PBMCs and from the negatively selected CD4+ and CD8+ fractions. TCR beta CDR3 regions were amplified by immunoSEQ multiplex PCR using primers annealing to V and J segments. Amplification bias was minimized using a synthetic immune receptor repertoire, and residual bias was removed computationally after sequencing. On the study's bioinformatics: Custom Python scripts were used to quantify repertoire diversity as the Shannon entropy index. Unsorted, CD4+ and CD8+ repertoires were analyzed separately, except in combined analyses where CD4+ and CD8+ sequences were merged in silico. Clonal expansion was defined as a frequency increase of at least 2-fold after treatment compared with C1D1, and clones undetected at baseline were assigned a pseudocount of 0.5. Clones with 0 or 1 copy at C1D1 were defined as singleton clones, while clones with 2 or more copies were defined as non-singleton clones. Clones expanded in unsorted samples were annotated as CD4+, CD8+ or unknown by matching protein sequences in sorted samples from the same patient. Wilcoxon tests were applied to paired samples to test diversity changes from C1D1 to C4D1. This is the immuneACCESS table as TCRdb keeps it, with only in-frame sequences that have V and J called. A part of the clones is gone; compared with another copy, unresolved V genes explain less than half, and the rest is unexplained. V, J and clone size reflect that table, while D and trimming were determined from the DNA. The sample contains 9,000 to 13,000 clones, just under 85% of them found a single time. The ten most abundant clones make up roughly 6% of the sample.

Here is what the overall study found, with its caveats: Trial patients achieving complete response had baseline diversity similar to newly diagnosed patients, whereas partial responders and progressors had significantly lower diversity. By C4D1, a significant rise was seen in CD4+ TCR diversity but not in CD8+ TCR diversity (p=0.0027 vs p=0.16), and the rise was most apparent among complete responders (p=0.02). Only a single clinical trial cohort was studied, and what caused the repertoire differences, possibly disease activity or prior therapy, remained undefined. Baseline TCR diversity was reported to be lower in newly diagnosed patients than in healthy donors and to be lower still in relapsed/refractory patients. Lower diversity was observed in patients in whom nivolumab was started less than 1 year after ASCT, and these patients were excluded from later analyses so that confounding by immune reconstitution would be avoided.

The CDR3 has 16 amino acids, counting the end cysteine and phenylalanine. Left in the record is the CDR3 DNA by itself, 48 bases read in frame from the first base. At the junction V is shortened by 4 bases and J by 4 bases, with 20 bases in between. Per the germline V gene, SGHRS is the CDR1 and YFSETQ is the CDR2. The specimen comprised peripheral blood mononuclear cells (PBMCs), sampled before the second cycle of nivolumab. The source of this sequence is a human donor with classical Hodgkin lymphoma. The chain links TRBV5-1 with TRBJ2-5, with a weak D call of TRBD1 (7 bases match). CDR3 protein: CASSHIQGRLGETQYF. Here is the DNA: TGCGCCAGCAGCCATATACAGGGGAGGCTCGGAGAGACCCAGTACTTC.